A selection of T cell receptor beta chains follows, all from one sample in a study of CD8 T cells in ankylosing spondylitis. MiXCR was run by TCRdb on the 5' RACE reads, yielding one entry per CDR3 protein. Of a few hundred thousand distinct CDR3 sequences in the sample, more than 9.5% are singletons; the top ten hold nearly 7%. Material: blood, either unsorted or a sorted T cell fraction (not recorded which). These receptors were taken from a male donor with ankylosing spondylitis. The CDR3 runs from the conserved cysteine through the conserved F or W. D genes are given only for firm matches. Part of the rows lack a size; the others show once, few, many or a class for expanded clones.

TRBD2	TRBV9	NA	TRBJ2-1	TGTGCCAGCAGCGTAAACGCGGGAGGCTGGGAGCAGTTCTTC	CASSVNAGGWEQFF
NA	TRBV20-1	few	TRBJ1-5	TGCAGCGCACGGGGGATAGGGTATAGCAATCAGCCCCAGCATTTT	CSARGIGYSNQPQHF
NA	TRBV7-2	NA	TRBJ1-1	TGTGCCAGCAGCTCGAGCGGGGGGAGGGCTTTCTTT	CASSSSGGRAFF
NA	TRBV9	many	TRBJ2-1	TGTGCCAGCAGCGTAGGGCGGGGCTACAATGAGCAGTTCTTC	CASSVGRGYNEQFF
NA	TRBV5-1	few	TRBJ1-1	TGCGCCAGCAGCTTGAGGTCAGCATCCCCGTACACTGAAGCTTTCTTT	CASSLRSASPYTEAFF
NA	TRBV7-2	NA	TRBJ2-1	TGTGCCAGCAGCTTAGACAGGGTCCCGGGCAATGAGCAGTTCTTC	CASSLDRVPGNEQFF
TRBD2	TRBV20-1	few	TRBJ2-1	TGCAGTGCTCCACGGGACTACTACAATGAGCAGTTCTTC	CSAPRDYYNEQFF
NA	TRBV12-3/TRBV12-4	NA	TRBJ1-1	TGTGCCAGCACCAGAGGGCCGAACACTGAAGCTTTCTTT	CASTRGPNTEAFF
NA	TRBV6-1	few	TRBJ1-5	TGTGCCAGCAGGGCGGACGAGGCCGGAGGAGCCCAGCATTTT	CASRADEAGGAQHF
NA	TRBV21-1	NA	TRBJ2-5	TGTGCCAGCAGCCCATGGACAGGGTTTCAAGAGACCCAGTACTTC	CASSPWTGFQETQYF
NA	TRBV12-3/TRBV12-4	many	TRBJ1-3	TGTGCCAGCAGTTTAGGGGGCCTCTCTGGAAACACCATATATTTT	CASSLGGLSGNTIYF
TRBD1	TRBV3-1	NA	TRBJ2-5	TGTGCCAGCAGCCAGGGGACAGGGGGGACCCAGTACTTC	CASSQGTGGTQYF
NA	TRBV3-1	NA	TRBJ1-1	TGTGCCAGCAGCCAACTGGGAGCGGAAGCTTTCTTT	CASSQLGAEAFF
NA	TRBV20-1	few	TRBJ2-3	TGCAGTGCTCCCCAGACCTGGGGTACGCAGTATTTT	CSAPQTWGTQYF
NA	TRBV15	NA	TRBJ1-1	TGTGCCACCAGCAGAGATCAGTGGAACACTGAAGCTTTCTTT	CATSRDQWNTEAFF
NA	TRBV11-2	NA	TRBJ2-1	TGTGCCAGCAGCTTAGATACCTTTGAGCAGTTCTTC	CASSLDTFEQFF
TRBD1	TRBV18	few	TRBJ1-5	TGTGCCAGCTCACCAACGGACAGGGGGCTTGGCAATCAGCCCCAGCATTTT	CASSPTDRGLGNQPQHF
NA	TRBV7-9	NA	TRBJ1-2	TGTGCCACGTTCGATGGATATGGCTACACCTTC	CATFDGYGYTF
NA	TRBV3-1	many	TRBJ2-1	TGTGCCAGCAGCCCGGACAGCTCAGGAGGCTACAATGAGCAGTTCTTC	CASSPDSSGGYNEQFF
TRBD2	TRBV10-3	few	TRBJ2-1	TGTGCCATCAGTGGTAGCGGGGTAGGGGAGCAGTTCTTC	CAISGSGVGEQFF
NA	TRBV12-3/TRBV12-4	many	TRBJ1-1	TGTGCCAGCAGCCTCAGGAGGGCAGGGACGATGAACACTGAAGCTTTCTTT	CASSLRRAGTMNTEAFF
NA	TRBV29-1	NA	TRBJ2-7	TGCAGCGTTGGGGTGTCCTACGAGCAGTACTTC	CSVGVSYEQYF
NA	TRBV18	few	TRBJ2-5	TGTGCCAGCTCACCAGACGTCCTTGGGACCCAGTACTTC	CASSPDVLGTQYF
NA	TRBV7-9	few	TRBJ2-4	TGTGCCAGCAGCACAAGCGGGCTACGCCCAGTAAACATTCAGTACTTC	CASSTSGLRPVNIQYF
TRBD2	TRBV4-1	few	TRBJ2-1	TGCGCCAGCAGCCTCCCCCCGGGACTAGGAGGGAACGTTGAGCAGTTCTTC	CASSLPPGLGGNVEQFF
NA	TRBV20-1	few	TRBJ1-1	TGCAGTACCAAAAAGAACACTGAAGCTTTCTTT	CSTKKNTEAFF
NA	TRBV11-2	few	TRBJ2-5	TGTGCCAGCAGCCCACGGTGGCTAACTGGGGAGACCCAGTACTTC	CASSPRWLTGETQYF
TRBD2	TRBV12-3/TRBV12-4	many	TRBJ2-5	TGTGCCAGCAGGCCTAAGGTGATAGCGGGGATGGAGACCCAGTACTTC	CASRPKVIAGMETQYF
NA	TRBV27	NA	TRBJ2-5	TGTGCCAGCAGTCCCCTACTCTTGAGGGAGACCCAGTACTTC	CASSPLLLRETQYF
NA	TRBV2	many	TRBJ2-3	TGTGCCAGCAGTCCGGGACCACAGTATACGCAGTATTTT	CASSPGPQYTQYF
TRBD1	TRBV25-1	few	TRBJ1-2	TGTGCCAGCAGTGCCCTACATGACAGGGGCGCTAACTATGGCTACACCTTC	CASSALHDRGANYGYTF
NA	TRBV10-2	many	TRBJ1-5	TGCGCCAGCAGTGAGGGGGTAAATCAGCCCCAGCATTTT	CASSEGVNQPQHF
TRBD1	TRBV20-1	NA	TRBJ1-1	TGCAGTGCTAGCCCCAGGGGGCGAACTGAAGCTTTCTTT	CSASPRGRTEAFF
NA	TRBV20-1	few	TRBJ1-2	TGCAGTGCTAGAGATAGGGACTTGATAACAGGGCTCTATGGCTACACCTTC	CSARDRDLITGLYGYTF
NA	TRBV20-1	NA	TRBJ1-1	TGCAGTGCTGAAGGCCGGGGAGAAACTGAAGCTTTCTTT	CSAEGRGETEAFF
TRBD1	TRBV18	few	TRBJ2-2	TGTGCCAGCCCACAGGGGATATCGAACACCGGGGAGCTGTTTTTT	CASPQGISNTGELFF
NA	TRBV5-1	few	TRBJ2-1	TGCGCCAGCAGTCCTGCGGGACAGCCCTACAATGAGCAGTTCTTC	CASSPAGQPYNEQFF
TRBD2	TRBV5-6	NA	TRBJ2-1	TGTGCCAGCAGCCTTACAGGACTAGCGGGGGACTGGTACAATGAGCAGTTCTTC	CASSLTGLAGDWYNEQFF
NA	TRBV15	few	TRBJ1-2	TGTGCCACCAGCAGAGTAGGCGGGCCAAAACAGGGTGGCTACACCTTC	CATSRVGGPKQGGYTF
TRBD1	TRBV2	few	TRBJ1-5	TGTGCCAGCAGTGTCAGGGGGCCCTTAGGTCAGCCCCAGCATTTT	CASSVRGPLGQPQHF
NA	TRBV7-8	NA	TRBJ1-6	TGTGCCAGCAGCGCGCTCCAGGGCTATAATTCACCCCTCCACTTT	CASSALQGYNSPLHF
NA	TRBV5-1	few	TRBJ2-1	TGCGCCAGCAGCCCGGGGGATGTTAACAATGAGCAGTTCTTC	CASSPGDVNNEQFF
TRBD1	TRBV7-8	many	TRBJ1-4	TGTGCCAGCACTCAGGACAGGGCGGGCGAAAAACTGTTTTTT	CASTQDRAGEKLFF
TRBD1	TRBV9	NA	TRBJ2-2	TGTGCCAGCACTAGGACAGGACTGAACACCGGGGAGCTGTTTTTT	CASTRTGLNTGELFF
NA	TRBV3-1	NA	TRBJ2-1	TGTGCCAGCAGTCCGGACGGAGGCGCCTACTACAATGAGCAGTTCTTC	CASSPDGGAYYNEQFF